The clone carrying this TCR beta chain was detected many times. The V segment lost 2 bases and the J segment 4 bases; nucleotides outside the gene matches: 7. Looked up from germline, CDR1 is MDHEN and CDR2 is SYDVKM. The CDR3 runs to 16 residues. In TCRdb, the PCR reads were re-called with MiXCR into one record per CDR3 protein. Here the sample spans approximately 500,000 distinct CDR3 sequences, around 23% being singletons. The data are from a study of molecular identifiers for immune sequencing clone quantification. The chain carries TRBV28 and TRBJ2-5; TRBD2 matches at 10 bases. Sample: naive CD8+ T cells from blood, with Jurkat cell RNA spiked in. Indicated subset: FACS-sorted CD8+CD4-CCR7+CD45RA+ naive T cells. The receptor was isolated from a human donor in good health. Some libraries in this study had Jurkat cell RNA spiked in. CDR3 bases: TGTGCCAGCAGTTTAGGGCTAGCGGGAGTTTCAGAGACCCAGTACTTC. The encoded protein is CASSLGLAGVSETQYF.